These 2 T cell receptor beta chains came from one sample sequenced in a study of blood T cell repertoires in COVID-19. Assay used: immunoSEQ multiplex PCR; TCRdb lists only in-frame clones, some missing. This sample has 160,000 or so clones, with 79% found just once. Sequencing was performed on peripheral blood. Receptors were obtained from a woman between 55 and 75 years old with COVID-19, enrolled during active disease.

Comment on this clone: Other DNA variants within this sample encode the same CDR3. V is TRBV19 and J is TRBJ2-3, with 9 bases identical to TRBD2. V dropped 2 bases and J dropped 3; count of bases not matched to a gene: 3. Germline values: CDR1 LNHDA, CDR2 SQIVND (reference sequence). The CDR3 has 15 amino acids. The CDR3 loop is CASSISSGVTDTQYF. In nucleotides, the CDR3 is TGTGCCAGTAGTATATCTAGCGGGGTAACAGATACGCAGTATTTT.

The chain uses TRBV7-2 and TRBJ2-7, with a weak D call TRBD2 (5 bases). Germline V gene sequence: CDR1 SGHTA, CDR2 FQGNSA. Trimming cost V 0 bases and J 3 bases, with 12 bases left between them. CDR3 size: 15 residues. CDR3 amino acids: CASSLAGGSSYEQYF. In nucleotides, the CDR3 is TGTGCCAGCAGCTTAGCGGGTGGGAGTAGCTACGAGCAGTACTTC.